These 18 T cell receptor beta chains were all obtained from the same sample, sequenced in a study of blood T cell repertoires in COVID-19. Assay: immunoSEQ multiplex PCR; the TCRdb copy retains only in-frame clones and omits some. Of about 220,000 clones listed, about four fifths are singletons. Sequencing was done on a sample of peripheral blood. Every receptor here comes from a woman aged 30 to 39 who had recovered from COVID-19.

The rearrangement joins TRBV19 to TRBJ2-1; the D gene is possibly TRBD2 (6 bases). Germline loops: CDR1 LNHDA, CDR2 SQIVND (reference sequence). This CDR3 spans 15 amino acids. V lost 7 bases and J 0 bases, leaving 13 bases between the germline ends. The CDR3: CASTPIGSSYNEQFF. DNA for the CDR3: TGTGCCAGTACCCCTATCGGGAGCTCCTACAATGAGCAGTTCTTC.

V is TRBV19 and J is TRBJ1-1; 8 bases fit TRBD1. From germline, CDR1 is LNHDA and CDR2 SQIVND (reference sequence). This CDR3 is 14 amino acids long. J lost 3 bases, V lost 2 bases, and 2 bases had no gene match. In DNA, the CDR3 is TGTGCCAGTAGTATACAGGGGGCCGACACTGAAGCTTTCTTT. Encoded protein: CASSIQGADTEAFF.

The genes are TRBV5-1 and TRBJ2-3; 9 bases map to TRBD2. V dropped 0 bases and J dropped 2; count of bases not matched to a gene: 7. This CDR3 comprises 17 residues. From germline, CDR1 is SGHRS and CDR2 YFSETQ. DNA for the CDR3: TGCGCCAGCAGCTTGGATTGGTCTAGCGGGGCCACAGATACGCAGTATTTT. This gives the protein CASSLDWSSGATDTQYF.

CDR3 in DNA: TGCGCCAGCAGCTTAATGCGGGACTCGAACACCGGGGAGCTGTTTTTT. Protein: CASSLMRDSNTGELFF. This chain links TRBV5-1 with TRBJ2-2; weak D call: TRBD2 (6 bases). Deletions cut 2 bases from V and 0 bases from J, with 11 bases between. Germline-derived CDR1 and CDR2 are SGHRS and YFSETQ. The CDR3 spans 16 residues.

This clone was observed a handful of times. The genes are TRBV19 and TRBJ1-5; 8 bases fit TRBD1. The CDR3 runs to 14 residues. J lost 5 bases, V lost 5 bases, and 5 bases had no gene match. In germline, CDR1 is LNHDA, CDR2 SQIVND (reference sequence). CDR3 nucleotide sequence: TGTGCCAGTAGTCGTGACAGGGGCTATCAGCCCCAGCATTTT. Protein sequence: CASSRDRGYQPQHF. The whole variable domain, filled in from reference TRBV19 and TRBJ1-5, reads DGGITQSPKYLFRKEGQNVTLSCEQNLNHDAMYWYRQDPGQGLRLIYYSQIVNDFQKGDIAEGYSVSREKKESFPLTVTSAQKNPTAFYLCASSRDRGYQPQHFGDGTRLSIL.

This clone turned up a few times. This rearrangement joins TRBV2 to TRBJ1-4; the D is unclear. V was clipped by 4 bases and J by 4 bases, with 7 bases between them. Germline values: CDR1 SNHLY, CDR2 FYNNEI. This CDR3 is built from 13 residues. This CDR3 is CASSASLNEKLFF. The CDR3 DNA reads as TGTGCCAGCAGTGCCAGTCTTAATGAAAAACTGTTTTTT.

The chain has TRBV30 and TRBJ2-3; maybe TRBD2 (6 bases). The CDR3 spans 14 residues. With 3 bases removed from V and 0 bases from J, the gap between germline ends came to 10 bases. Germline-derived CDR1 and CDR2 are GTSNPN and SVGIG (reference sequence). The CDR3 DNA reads TGTGCCTGGAGAGATAGCGGAAGCACAGATACGCAGTATTTT. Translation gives CAWRDSGSTDTQYF.

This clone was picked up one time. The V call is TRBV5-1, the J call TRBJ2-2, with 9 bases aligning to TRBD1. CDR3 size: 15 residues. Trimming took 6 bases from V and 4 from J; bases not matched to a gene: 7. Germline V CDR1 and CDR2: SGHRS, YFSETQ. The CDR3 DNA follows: TGCGCCAGCAAAGGGACAGGGTTGGGCACCGGGGAGCTGTTTTTT. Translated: CASKGTGLGTGELFF.

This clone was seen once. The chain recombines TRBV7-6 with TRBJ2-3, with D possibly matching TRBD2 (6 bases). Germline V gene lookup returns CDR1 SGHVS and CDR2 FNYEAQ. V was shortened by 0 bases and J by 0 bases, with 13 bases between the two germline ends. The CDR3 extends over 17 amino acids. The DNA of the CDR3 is TGTGCCAGCAGCTTAGCGGTACAGCGGGTGAGCACAGATACGCAGTATTTT. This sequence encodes CASSLAVQRVSTDTQYF. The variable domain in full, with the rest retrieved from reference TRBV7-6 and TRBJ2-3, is GAGVSQSPRYKVTKRGQDVALRCDPISGHVSLYWYRQALGQGPEFLTYFNYEAQQDKSGLPNDRFSAERPEGSISTLTIQRTEQRDSAMYRCASSLAVQRVSTDTQYFGPGTRLTVL.

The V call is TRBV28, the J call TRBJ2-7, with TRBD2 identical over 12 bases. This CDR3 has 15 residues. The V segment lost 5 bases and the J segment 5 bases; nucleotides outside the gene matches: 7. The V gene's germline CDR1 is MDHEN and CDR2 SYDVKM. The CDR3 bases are TGTGCCAGCAGTCTCCTGACTAGCGGGAGACACGAGCAGTACTTC. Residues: CASSLLTSGRHEQYF.

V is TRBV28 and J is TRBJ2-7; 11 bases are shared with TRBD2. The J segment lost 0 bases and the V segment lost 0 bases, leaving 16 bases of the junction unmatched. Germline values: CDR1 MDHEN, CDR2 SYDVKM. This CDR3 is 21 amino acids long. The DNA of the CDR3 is TGTGCCAGCAGTTTATGGAGGTTGGTCCGACCTAGCGGGGGGACCTCCTACGAGCAGTACTTC. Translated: CASSLWRLVRPSGGTSYEQYF.

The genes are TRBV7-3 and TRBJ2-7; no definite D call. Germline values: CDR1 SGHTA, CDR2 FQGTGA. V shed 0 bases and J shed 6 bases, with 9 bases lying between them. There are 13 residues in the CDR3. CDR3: CASSLTSFSEQYF. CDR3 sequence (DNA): TGTGCCAGCAGCTTAACGAGTTTCTCCGAGCAGTACTTC.

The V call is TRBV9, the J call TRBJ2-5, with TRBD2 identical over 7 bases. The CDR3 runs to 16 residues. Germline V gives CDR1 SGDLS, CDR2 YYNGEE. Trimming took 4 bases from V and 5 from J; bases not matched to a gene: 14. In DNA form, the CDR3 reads TGTGCCAGCAGCCCCGGGACTTCCCGGACTAGGGAGACCCAGTACTTC. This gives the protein CASSPGTSRTRETQYF. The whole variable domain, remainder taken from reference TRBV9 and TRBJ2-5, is DSGVTQTPKHLITATGQRVTLRCSPRSGDLSVYWYQQSLDQGLQFLIQYYNGEERAKGNILERFSAQQFPDLHSELNLSSLELGDSALYFCASSPGTSRTRETQYFGPGTRLLVL.

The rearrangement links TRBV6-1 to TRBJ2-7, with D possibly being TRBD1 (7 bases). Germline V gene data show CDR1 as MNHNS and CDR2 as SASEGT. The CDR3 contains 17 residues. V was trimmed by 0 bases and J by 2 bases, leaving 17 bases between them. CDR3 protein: CASSEAGMAGGPYEQYF. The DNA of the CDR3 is TGTGCCAGCAGTGAAGCAGGAATGGCAGGGGGGCCCTACGAGCAGTACTTC.

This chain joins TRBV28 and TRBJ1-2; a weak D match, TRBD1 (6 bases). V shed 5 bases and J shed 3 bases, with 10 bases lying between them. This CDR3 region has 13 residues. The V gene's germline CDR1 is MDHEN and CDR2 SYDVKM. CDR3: CASSLGQHYGYTF. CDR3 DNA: TGTGCCAGCAGTCTCGGACAGCACTATGGCTACACCTTC.

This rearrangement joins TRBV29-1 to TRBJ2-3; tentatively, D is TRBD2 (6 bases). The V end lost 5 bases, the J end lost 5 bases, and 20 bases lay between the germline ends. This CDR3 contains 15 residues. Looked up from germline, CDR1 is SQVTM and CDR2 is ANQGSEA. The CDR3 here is CSVRRSGGDVDTQYF. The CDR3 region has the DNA TGCAGCGTTAGGAGAAGCGGCGGGGATGTAGATACGCAGTATTTT.

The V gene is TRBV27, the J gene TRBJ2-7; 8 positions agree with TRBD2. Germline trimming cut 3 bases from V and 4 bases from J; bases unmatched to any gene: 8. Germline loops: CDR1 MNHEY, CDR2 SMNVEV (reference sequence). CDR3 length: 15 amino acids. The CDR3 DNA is TGTGCCAGCAGTTTTCGACTAGCGCCTCAATACGAGCAGTACTTC. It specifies CASSFRLAPQYEQYF.

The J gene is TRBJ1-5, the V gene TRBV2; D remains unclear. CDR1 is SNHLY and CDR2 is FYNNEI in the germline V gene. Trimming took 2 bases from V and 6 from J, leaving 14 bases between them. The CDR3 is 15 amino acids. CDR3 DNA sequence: TGTGCCAGCAGTGAACGAGTGGGAGATAGTCAGCCCCAGCATTTT. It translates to CASSERVGDSQPQHF.